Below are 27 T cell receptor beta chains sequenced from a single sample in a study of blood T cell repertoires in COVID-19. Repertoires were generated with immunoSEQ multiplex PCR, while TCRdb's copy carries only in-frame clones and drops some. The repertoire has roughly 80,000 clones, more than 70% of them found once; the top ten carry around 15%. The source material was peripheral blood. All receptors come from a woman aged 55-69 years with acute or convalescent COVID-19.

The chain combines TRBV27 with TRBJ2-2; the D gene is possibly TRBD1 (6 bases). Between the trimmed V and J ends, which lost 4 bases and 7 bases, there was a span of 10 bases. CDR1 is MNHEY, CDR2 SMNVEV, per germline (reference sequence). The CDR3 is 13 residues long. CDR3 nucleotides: TGTGCCAGCAGTTATAACAGGGTCGGGGAGCTGTTTTTT. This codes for CASSYNRVGELFF.

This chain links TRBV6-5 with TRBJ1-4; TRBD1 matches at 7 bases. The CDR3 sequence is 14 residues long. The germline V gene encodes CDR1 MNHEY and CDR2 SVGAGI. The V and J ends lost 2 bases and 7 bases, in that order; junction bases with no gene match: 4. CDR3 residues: CASSYDRVPEKLFF. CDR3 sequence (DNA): TGTGCCAGCAGTTACGACAGGGTCCCTGAAAAACTGTTTTTT.

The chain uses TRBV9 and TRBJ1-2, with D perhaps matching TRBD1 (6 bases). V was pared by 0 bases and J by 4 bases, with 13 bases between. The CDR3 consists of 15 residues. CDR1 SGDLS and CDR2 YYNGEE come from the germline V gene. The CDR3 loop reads CASSVGPGDPYGYTF. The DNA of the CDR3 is TGTGCCAGCAGCGTAGGGCCAGGGGACCCCTATGGCTACACCTTC.

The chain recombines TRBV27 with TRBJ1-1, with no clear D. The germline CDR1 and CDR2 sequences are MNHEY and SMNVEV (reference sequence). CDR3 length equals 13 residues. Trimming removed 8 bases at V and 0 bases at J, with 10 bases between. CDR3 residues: CASYTRLNTEAFF. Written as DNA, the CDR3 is TGTGCCAGCTATACTCGGTTGAACACTGAAGCTTTCTTT.

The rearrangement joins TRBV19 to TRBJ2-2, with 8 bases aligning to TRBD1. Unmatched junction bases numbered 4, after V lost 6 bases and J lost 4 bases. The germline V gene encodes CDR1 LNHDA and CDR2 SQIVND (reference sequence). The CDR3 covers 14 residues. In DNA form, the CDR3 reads TGTGCCAGTAGGGACAGGGCTGGCACCGGGGAGCTGTTTTTT. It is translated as CASRDRAGTGELFF.

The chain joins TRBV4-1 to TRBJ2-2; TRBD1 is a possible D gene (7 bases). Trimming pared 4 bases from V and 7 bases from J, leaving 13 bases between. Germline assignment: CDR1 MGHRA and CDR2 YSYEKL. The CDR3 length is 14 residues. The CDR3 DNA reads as TGCGCCAGCAGCCGTGACAGGGAGGTCGGGGAGCTGTTTTTT. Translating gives CASSRDREVGELFF.

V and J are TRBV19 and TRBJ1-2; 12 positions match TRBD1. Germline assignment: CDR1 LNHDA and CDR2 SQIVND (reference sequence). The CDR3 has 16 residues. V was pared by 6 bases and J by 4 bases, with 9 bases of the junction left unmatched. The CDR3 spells CASRGGTGGESYGYTF. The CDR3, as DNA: TGTGCCAGTAGGGGCGGGACAGGGGGCGAGAGCTATGGCTACACCTTC.

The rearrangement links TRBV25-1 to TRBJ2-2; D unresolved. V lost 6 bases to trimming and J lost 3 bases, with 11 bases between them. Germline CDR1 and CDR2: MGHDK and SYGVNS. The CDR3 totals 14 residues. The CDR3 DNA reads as TGTGCCAGCAGAGACGGGTGGTACACCGGGGAGCTGTTTTTT. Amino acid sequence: CASRDGWYTGELFF.

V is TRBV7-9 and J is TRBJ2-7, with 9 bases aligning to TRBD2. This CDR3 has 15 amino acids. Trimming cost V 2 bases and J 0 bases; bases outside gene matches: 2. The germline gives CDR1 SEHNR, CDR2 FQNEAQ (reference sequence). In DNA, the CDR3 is TGTGCCAGCAGCTTATTTAGCGGGGGCTCCTACGAGCAGTACTTC. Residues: CASSLFSGGSYEQYF.

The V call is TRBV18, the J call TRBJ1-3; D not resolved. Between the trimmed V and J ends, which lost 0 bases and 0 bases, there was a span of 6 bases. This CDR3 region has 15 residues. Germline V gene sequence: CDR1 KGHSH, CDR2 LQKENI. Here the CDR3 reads CASSPPSVSGNTIYF. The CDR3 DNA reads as TGTGCCAGCTCACCACCGTCAGTCTCTGGAAACACCATATATTTT.

Here the CDR3 DNA reads TGTGCCACCAGTGATTTCGGGGCGGGAGCCCGTAGTGAGCAGTTCTTC. Amino acid sequence: CATSDFGAGARSEQFF. V gene TRBV24-1 combines with J gene TRBJ2-1; 7 bases line up with TRBD2. This CDR3 has 16 residues. Trimming took 1 base from V and 9 from J; bases not matched to a gene: 11. The germline V gene encodes CDR1 KGHDR and CDR2 SFDVKD.

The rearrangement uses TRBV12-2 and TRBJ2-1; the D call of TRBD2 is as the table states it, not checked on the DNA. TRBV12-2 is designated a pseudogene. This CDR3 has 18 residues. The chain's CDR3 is CASRFLAGGESSYNEQFF. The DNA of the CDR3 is TGTGCAAGTCGCTTCCTAGCGGGAGGGGAAAGCTCCTACAATGAGCAGTTCTTC.

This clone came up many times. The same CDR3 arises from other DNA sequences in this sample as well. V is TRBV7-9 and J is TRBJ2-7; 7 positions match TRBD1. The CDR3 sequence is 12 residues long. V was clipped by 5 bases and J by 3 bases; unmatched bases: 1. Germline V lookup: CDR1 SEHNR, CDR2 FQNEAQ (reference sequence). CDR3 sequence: CASSRTGYEQYF. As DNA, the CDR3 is TGTGCCAGCAGCAGGACAGGCTACGAGCAGTACTTC.

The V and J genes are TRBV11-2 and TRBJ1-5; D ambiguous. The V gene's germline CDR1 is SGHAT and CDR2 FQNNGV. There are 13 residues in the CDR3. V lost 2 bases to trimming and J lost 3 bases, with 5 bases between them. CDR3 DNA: TGTGCCAGCAGCTTAACATCCAATCAGCCCCAGCATTTT. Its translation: CASSLTSNQPQHF.

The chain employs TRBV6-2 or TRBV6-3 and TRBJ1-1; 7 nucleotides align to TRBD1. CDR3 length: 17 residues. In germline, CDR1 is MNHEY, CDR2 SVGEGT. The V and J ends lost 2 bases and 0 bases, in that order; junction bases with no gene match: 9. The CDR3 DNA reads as TGTGCCAGCAGTTACATTAAAGGGGACAGCGTGAACACTGAAGCTTTCTTT. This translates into CASSYIKGDSVNTEAFF.

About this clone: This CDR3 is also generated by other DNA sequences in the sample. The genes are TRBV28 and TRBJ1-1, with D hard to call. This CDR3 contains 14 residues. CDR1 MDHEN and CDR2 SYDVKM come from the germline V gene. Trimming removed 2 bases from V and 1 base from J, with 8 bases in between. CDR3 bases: TGTGCCAGCAGTTTAATCGGAGGGAACACTGAAGCTTTCTTT. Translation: CASSLIGGNTEAFF.

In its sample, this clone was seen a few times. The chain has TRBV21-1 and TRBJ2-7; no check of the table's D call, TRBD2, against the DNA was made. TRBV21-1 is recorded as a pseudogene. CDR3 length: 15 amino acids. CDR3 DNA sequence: TGTGCCAGCAGATGCGAAGCGGGAAAGGCCTACGAGCAGTACTTC. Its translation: CASRCEAGKAYEQYF.

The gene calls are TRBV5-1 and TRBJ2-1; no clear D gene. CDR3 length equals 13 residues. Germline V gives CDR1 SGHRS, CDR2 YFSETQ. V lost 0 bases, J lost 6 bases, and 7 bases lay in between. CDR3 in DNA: TGCGCCAGCAGCTTGGCCCTCGGCAATGAGCAGTTCTTC. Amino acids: CASSLALGNEQFF.

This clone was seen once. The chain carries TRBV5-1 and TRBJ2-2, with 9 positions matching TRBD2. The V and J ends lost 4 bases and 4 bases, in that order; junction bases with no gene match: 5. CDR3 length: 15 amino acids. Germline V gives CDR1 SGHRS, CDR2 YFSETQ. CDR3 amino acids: CASSGGGALTGELFF. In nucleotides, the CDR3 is TGCGCCAGCAGCGGCGGGGGGGCCCTCACCGGGGAGCTGTTTTTT.

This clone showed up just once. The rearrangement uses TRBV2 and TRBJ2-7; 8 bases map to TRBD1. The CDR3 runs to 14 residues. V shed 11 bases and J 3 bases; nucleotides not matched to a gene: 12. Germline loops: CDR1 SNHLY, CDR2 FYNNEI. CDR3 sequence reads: CASLSVTGVYEQYF. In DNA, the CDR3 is TGTGCCTCCCTGTCCGTGACAGGGGTCTACGAGCAGTACTTC.

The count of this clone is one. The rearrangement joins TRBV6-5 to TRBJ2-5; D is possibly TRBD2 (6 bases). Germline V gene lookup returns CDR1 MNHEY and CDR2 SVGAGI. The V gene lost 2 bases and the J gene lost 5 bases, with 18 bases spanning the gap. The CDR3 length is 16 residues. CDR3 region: CASSYDLARSGETQYF. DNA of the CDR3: TGTGCCAGCAGTTACGATCTAGCGCGCTCCGGTGAGACCCAGTACTTC.

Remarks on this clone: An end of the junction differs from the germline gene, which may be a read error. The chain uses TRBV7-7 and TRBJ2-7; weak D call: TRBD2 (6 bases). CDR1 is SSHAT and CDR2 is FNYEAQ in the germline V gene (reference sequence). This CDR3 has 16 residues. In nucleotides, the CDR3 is TGTGCTAGCAGCGTTTCTATCCTTCTAGGGACTTCCGAGCAGTACTTC. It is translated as CASSVSILLGTSEQYF.

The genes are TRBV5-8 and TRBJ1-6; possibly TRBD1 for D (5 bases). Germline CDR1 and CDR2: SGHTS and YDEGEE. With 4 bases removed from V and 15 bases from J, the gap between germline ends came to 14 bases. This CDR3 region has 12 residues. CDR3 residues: CASSIRDWDLHF. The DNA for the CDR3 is TGTGCCAGCAGCATCCGGGACTGGGACCTCCACTTT.

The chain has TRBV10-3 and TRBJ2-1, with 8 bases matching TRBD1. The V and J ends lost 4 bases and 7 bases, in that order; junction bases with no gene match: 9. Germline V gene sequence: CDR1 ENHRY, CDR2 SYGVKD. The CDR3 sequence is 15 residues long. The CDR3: CAISGPGQVMNEQFF. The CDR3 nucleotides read TGTGCCATCAGTGGACCGGGACAGGTGATGAATGAGCAGTTCTTC.

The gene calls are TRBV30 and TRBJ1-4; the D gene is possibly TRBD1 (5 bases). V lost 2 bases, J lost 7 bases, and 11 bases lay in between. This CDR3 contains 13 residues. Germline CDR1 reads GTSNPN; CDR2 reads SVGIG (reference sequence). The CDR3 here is CAWSIGGSEKLFF. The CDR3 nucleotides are TGTGCCTGGAGTATCGGGGGGAGTGAAAAACTGTTTTTT. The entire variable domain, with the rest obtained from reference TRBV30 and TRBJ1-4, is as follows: SQTIHQWPATLVQPVGSPLSLECTVEGTSNPNLYWYRQAAGRGLQLLFYSVGIGQISSEVPQNLSASRPQDRQFILSSKKLLLSDSGFYLCAWSIGGSEKLFFGSGTQLSVL.

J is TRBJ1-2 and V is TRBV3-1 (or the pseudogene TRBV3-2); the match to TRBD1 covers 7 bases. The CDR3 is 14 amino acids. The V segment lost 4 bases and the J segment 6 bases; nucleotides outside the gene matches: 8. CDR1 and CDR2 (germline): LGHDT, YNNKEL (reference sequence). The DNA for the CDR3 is TGTGCCAGCAGCCGGGACAGACCGTCCCATGGCTACACCTTC. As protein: CASSRDRPSHGYTF.

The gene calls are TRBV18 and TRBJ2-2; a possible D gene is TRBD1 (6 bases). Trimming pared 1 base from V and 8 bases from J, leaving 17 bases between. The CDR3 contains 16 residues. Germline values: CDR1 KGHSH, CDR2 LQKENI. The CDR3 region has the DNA TGTGCCAGCTCACCACTACAGGACAGTCCGATAGGGGAGCTGTTTTTT. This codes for CASSPLQDSPIGELFF.